This passage covers 14 T cell receptor beta chains from one sample sequenced in a study of T-cell reconstitution after alpha-beta-depleted transplantation in children. The library targeted TCRbeta and was prepared with unique molecular identifiers. TCRdb reprocessed the PCR reads with MiXCR, giving one entry per CDR3 protein. This table holds around 960,000 distinct CDR3 sequences, roughly 31% found once. Sample: PBMCs, mostly from graft donor cells, taken 360 days after TCRalphabeta/CD19-depleted stem cell transplant. The origin of the receptors is a boy in the first two years of life who had a stem cell transplant for SCID, so the T cells may come from the graft donor.

The CDR3 DNA reads TGTGCCAGTAATCAACAGGGGTCTGGTTCACCCCTCCACTTT. Its translation is CASNQQGSGSPLHF. The chain joins TRBV18 to TRBJ1-6; TRBD1 aligns across 7 bases. Germline V CDR1 and CDR2: KGHSH, LQKENI. Unmatched junction bases numbered 11, after V lost 9 bases and J lost 9 bases. The length of the CDR3 is 14 residues.

This rearrangement joins TRBV24-1 to TRBJ2-7, with no clear D. Deletions cut 0 bases from V and 5 bases from J, with 4 bases between. Germline V gene data show CDR1 as KGHDR and CDR2 as SFDVKD. The CDR3 runs 12 residues. CDR3 sequence: CATSDLADEQYF. CDR3 DNA sequence: TGTGCCACCAGTGATTTGGCCGACGAGCAGTACTTC.

The chain joins TRBV12-3 or TRBV12-4 to TRBJ2-1; a weak D match, TRBD2 (5 bases). The CDR3 is 15 amino acids. V gave up 6 bases and J gave up 2 bases, with 14 bases separating them. The CDR3 DNA follows: TGTGCCAGCAGGGATCTAGCAGTCCCCTACAATGAGCAGTTCTTC. Its translation is CASRDLAVPYNEQFF.

This chain links TRBV20-1 with TRBJ1-1; 7 positions agree with TRBD1. Trimming at V came to 6 bases and at J to 4 bases, leaving 11 bases not matched to a gene. This CDR3 has 14 residues. Germline values: CDR1 DFQATT, CDR2 SNEGSKA (reference sequence). CDR3 nucleotides: TGCAGTGCACCCCGACAGGGCAAGGGCACTGAAGCTTTCTTT. Protein sequence: CSAPRQGKGTEAFF.

This clonotype was counted a few times. The chain carries TRBV7-2 and TRBJ2-2; 7 bases align to TRBD2. The germline CDR1 and CDR2 sequences are SGHTA and FQGNSA. V gave up 4 bases and J gave up 3 bases; unmatched junction bases: 8. The CDR3 loop spans 16 amino acids. The CDR3 DNA is TGTGCCAGCAGCTACTCCGGGACTATGGACACCGGGGAGCTGTTTTTT. This sequence encodes CASSYSGTMDTGELFF.

This clonotype has more than one count but fewer than ten. The rearrangement links TRBV5-1 to TRBJ1-1; D call uncertain. Per germline, CDR1 SGHRS and CDR2 YFSETQ. Trimming cost V 4 bases and J 0 bases, with 13 bases left between them. CDR3 size: 15 residues. This CDR3 reads CASSRGGIMNTEAFF. The DNA for the CDR3 is TGCGCCAGCAGCCGAGGAGGGATTATGAACACTGAAGCTTTCTTT. The complete variable domain, with remaining parts taken from reference TRBV5-1 and TRBJ1-1, reads KAGVTQTPRYLIKTRGQQVTLSCSPISGHRSVSWYQQTPGQGLQFLFEYFSETQRNKGNFPGRFSGRQFSNSRSEMNVSTLELGDSALYLCASSRGGIMNTEAFFGQGTRLTVV.

There are many counts of this clonotype. The chain combines TRBV24-1 with TRBJ2-1; D is ambiguous. The CDR3 runs to 11 residues. Germline loops: CDR1 KGHDR, CDR2 SFDVKD. The V end lost 7 bases, the J end lost 5 bases, and 5 bases lay between the germline ends. The CDR3 sequence is CATRQNNEQFF. The CDR3 nucleotides are TGTGCCACCAGGCAGAACAATGAGCAGTTCTTC.

The rearrangement links TRBV6-5 to TRBJ2-3; 8 bases align to TRBD2. This CDR3 spans 16 amino acids. V shed 4 bases, J shed 5 bases, and the junction held 11 bases outside the gene matches. The germline gives CDR1 MNHEY, CDR2 SVGAGI. CDR3 in amino acids: CASSSGGGGSGDTQYF. DNA for the CDR3: TGTGCCAGCAGTTCCGGGGGGGGCGGGTCCGGAGATACGCAGTATTTT.

The table lists this clonotype with a few counts. The chain recombines TRBV12-3 or TRBV12-4 with TRBJ2-3, with 14 bases that match TRBD2. The J segment lost 5 bases and the V segment lost 6 bases, leaving 7 bases of the junction unmatched. The CDR3 runs to 16 residues. CDR3 bases: TGTGCCAGCAGCCTGACTAGCGGGGGGGCCGTAGATACGCAGTATTTT. Translating it yields CASSLTSGGAVDTQYF.

The V and J genes are TRBV12-3 or TRBV12-4 and TRBJ1-2; 10 positions match TRBD1. V gave up 6 bases and J gave up 8 bases; unmatched junction bases: 12. The CDR3 sequence is 15 residues long. CDR3 region: CASSATGGLLSGYTF. CDR3 DNA: TGTGCCAGCAGCGCGACAGGGGGCCTCTTGAGCGGCTACACCTTC.

This clonotype was recorded a few times. The chain joins TRBV24-1 to TRBJ2-2; the D gene could be TRBD1 or TRBD2 (5 bases each). V was cut by 9 bases and J by 5 bases, with 21 bases left in between. Germline CDR1 reads KGHDR; CDR2 reads SFDVKD. The CDR3 contains 16 residues. The CDR3 protein is CATGLQAPRGTGELFF. CDR3 sequence (DNA): TGTGCCACCGGCCTACAGGCGCCCCGGGGTACCGGGGAGCTGTTTTTT.

The rearrangement links TRBV5-5 to TRBJ2-1; D may be TRBD1 (6 bases). The CDR3 has 16 amino acids. Trimming stripped 2 bases from V and 3 bases from J, with 15 bases between. Germline CDR1 and CDR2: SGHKS and YYEKEE (reference sequence). Written as DNA, the CDR3 is TGTGCCAGCAGCTTTATCAGGGGAGTCGGCTACAATGAGCAGTTCTTC. Encoded protein: CASSFIRGVGYNEQFF.

This clonotype showed up many times. The chain employs TRBV7-6 and TRBJ1-2; 8 bases agree with TRBD1. V shed 5 bases and J 5 bases; nucleotides not matched to a gene: 4. The V gene's germline CDR1 is SGHVS and CDR2 FNYEAQ. CDR3 length equals 13 residues. In nucleotides, the CDR3 is TGTGCCAGCAGCGCCGGACAGGGTTATGGCTACACCTTC. Encoded protein: CASSAGQGYGYTF.

This clonotype came up a few times. The chain is built from TRBV10-3 and TRBJ2-7; 10 positions agree with TRBD1. The CDR3 is 17 residues long. J gave up 9 bases and V 0 bases, and 14 bases lay outside the gene matches. Germline V CDR1 and CDR2: ENHRY, SYGVKD. The CDR3 here is CAISESRGSETGGGQYF. CDR3 nucleotides: TGTGCCATCAGTGAGTCAAGGGGCTCCGAGACAGGGGGCGGGCAGTACTTC.